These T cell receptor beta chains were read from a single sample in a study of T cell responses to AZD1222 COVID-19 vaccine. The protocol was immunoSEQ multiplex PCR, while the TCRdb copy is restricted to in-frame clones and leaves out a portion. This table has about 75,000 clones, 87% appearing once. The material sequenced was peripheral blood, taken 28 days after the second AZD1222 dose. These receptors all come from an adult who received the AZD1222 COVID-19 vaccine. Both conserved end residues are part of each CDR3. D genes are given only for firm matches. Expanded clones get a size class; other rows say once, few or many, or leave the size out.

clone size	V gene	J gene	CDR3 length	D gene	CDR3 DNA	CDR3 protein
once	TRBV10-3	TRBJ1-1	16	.	TGTGCCATCAGTGAATCATCAGGGTCTTCCTCCCTTGGAGCTTTCTTT	CAISESSGSSSLGAFF
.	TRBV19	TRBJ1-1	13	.	TGTGCCAGTACAGGAAACATGAACACTGAAGCTTTCTTT	CASTGNMNTEAFF
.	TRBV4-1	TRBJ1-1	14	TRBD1	TGCGCCAGCAGCCAAATCGAACTGGACAGGGAGGCTTTCTTT	CASSQIELDREAFF
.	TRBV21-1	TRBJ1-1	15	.	TGTGCCAGCAGCAAATTTGACAGAGCGAACACTGAAGCTTTCTTT	CASSKFDRANTEAFF
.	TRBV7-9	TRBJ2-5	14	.	TGTGCCAGCAGCTTAGCCGGAGCGTGGGAGACCCAGTACTTC	CASSLAGAWETQYF
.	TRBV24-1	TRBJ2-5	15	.	TGTGCCACCAGTGACCCTAACCTAGCAGAGGGGACCCAGTACTTC	CATSDPNLAEGTQYF
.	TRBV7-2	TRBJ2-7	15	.	TGTGCCAGCCGACAGGGGCTAGCGGGACCCCACGAGCAGTACTTC	CASRQGLAGPHEQYF
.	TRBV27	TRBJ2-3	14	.	TGTGCCAGCCGTAGCGGAGCTAGCACAGATACGCAGTATTTT	CASRSGASTDTQYF
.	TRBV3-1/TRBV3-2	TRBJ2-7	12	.	TGTGCCAGCAGCCAAGGGAGATACGAGCAGTACTTC	CASSQGRYEQYF
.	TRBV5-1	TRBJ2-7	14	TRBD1	TGCGCCAGCAGCTTGAGGGACAGGGGCTACGAGCAGTACTTC	CASSLRDRGYEQYF
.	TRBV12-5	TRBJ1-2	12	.	TGTGCTAGTGGTCGTACAGGTCATGGCTACACCTTC	CASGRTGHGYTF
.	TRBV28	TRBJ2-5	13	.	TGTGCCAGCAGTTTATCCACGAGAGAGACCCAGTACTTC	CASSLSTRETQYF
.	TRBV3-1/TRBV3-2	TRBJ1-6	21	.	TGTGCCAGCAGCCAAGTCATACGCCAGACCTCCTTTCAACCCAATAATTCACCCCTCCACTTT	CASSQVIRQTSFQPNNSPLHF
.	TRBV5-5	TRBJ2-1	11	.	TGTGCCAGCAGCTCCCCCCTCGGGCAGTTCTTC	CASSSPLGQFF
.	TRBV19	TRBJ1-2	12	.	TGTGCCAGCCAGGATCTTAACTATGGCTACACCTTC	CASQDLNYGYTF
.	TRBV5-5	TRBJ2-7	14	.	TGTGCCAGCGGGTCTACAGGTTCCTCCTACGAGCAGTACTTC	CASGSTGSSYEQYF
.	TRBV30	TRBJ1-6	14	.	TGTGCCTGGAGTGTGGTCGGTGGGAATTCACCCCTCCACTTT	CAWSVVGGNSPLHF
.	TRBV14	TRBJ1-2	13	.	TGTGCCAGCAGCCAGGGGATGGGGTATGGCTACACCTTC	CASSQGMGYGYTF
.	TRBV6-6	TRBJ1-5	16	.	TGTGCCAGCAGTTTAGGCAGACTCGATAGCAATCAGCCCCAGCATTTT	CASSLGRLDSNQPQHF
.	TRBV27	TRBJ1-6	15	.	TGTGCCAGCAGTTTAATCCGGGACAAAAATTCACCCCTCCACTTT	CASSLIRDKNSPLHF
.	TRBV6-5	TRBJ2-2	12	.	TGTGCCAGCTCATTCGTAGCCGGGGAGCTGTTTTTT	CASSFVAGELFF
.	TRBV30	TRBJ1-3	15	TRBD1	TGTGCCTGGACCGAGGGGACAGGGGCTGGAAACACCATATATTTT	CAWTEGTGAGNTIYF
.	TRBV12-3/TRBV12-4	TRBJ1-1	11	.	TGTGCCAGCATCCTTAATTATAAAGCTTTCTTT	CASILNYKAFF
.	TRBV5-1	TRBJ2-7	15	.	TGCGCCAGCAGCTTGTCCTTGAGCAATCCCTACGAGCAGTACTTC	CASSLSLSNPYEQYF
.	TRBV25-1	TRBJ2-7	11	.	TGTGCCAGCAGTGAATTTGACGAGCAGTACTTC	CASSEFDEQYF
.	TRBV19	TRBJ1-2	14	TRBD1	TGTGCCAGTAGCAGACAGGGTTTGAGTTATGGCTACACCTTC	CASSRQGLSYGYTF
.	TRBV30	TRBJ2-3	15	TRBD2	TGTGCCTGGAGTGTACTAGCGGCAGCGGCAGATACGCAGTATTTT	CAWSVLAAAADTQYF
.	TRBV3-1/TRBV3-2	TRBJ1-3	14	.	TGTGCCAGCAGCCAACGGGGGTCTGGAAACACCATATATTTT	CASSQRGSGNTIYF
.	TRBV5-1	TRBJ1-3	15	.	TGCGCCAGCAGCGCACGGACAAGCTCTGGAAACACCATATATTTT	CASSARTSSGNTIYF
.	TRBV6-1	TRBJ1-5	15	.	TGTGCCAGCAGTGAATTCATAGGGGTCGATCAGCCCCAGCATTTT	CASSEFIGVDQPQHF
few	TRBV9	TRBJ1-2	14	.	TGTGCCAGCAGCAAACCCTCGGGGGGTGATGGCTACACCTTC	CASSKPSGGDGYTF
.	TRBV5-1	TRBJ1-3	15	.	TGCGCCAGCACCCCCGCCGGACTCGTTTCAGACACCATATATTTT	CASTPAGLVSDTIYF
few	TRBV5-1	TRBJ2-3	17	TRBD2	TGCGCCAGCAGCCCCGGGACTAGCGGGGATTTCACAGATACGCAGTATTTT	CASSPGTSGDFTDTQYF
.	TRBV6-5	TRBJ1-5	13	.	TGTGCCAGCAGTTGGGACCACAATCAGCCCCAGCATTTT	CASSWDHNQPQHF
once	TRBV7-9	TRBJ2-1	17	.	TGTGCCAGCAGCCCAAGTACCCAGGGCCTTGCTAACAATGAGCAGTTCTTC	CASSPSTQGLANNEQFF
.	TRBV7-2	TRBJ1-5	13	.	TGTGCCAGCAGCTTAAGGACTGGGCAGCCCCAGCATTTT	CASSLRTGQPQHF
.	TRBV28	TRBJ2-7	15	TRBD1	TGTGCCAGCAGTTTAGACGGGACAGGGGGTTACGAGCAGTACTTC	CASSLDGTGGYEQYF
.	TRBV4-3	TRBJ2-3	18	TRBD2	TGCGCCAGCAGCCAAGAACTAGCGGGGGGTCACACCCAGAATACGCAGTATTTT	CASSQELAGGHTQNTQYF
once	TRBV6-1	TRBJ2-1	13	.	TGTGCCAGCAGTGACCCCAGGGGCGCTGAGCAGTTCTTC	CASSDPRGAEQFF
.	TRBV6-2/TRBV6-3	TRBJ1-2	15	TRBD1	TGTGCCAGCAGCCCGACAGGGGATCCCCATCGGGGCTACACCTTC	CASSPTGDPHRGYTF
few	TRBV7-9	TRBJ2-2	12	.	TGTGCCAGCAGCTTAGTCACCGGGGAGCTGTTTTTT	CASSLVTGELFF
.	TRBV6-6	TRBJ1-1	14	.	TGTGCCAGCGAAGGGGGGGTCACGAACACTGAAGCTTTCTTT	CASEGGVTNTEAFF
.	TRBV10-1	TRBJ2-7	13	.	TGCGCCCACCTAGTACAGAGCTCCTACGAGCAGTACTTC	CAHLVQSSYEQYF
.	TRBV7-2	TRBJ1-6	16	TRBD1	TGTGCCAGCAGCCGCACAGGGGGCGCAGGCATTTCACCCCTCCACTTT	CASSRTGGAGISPLHF
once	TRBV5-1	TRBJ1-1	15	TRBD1	TGCGCCAGCAGCCCGACCGCCGGACAGGGCACTGAAGCTTTCTTT	CASSPTAGQGTEAFF
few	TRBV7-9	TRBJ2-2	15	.	TGTGCCAGCAGCTTAGTTTTAAGCAGGGGATCGGAGCTGTTTTTT	CASSLVLSRGSELFF
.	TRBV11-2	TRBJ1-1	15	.	TGTGCCAGCAGCTTAGCAGGGAGCGGTTACACTGAAGCTTTCTTT	CASSLAGSGYTEAFF
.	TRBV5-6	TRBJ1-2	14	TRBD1	TGTGCCAGCAGGCTGACCGGGACAGACTATGGCTACACCTTC	CASRLTGTDYGYTF